The clone carrying this T cell receptor beta chain came up once. No antigen is known for it. The data derive from a study of STAT5B mutations in CD4+ large granular lymphocyte leukemia. Study-wide findings and caveats: CD4-sorted patient repertoires seemed more clonal than healthy CD4+ repertoires.

This table comes from immunoSEQ multiplex PCR, and its TCRdb copy is limited to in-frame clones, with some not included. The profile covers around 50,000 clones, with 80% to 85% appearing a single time and roughly 0.35% taken by the ten largest. The trim removed 6 bases at V and 4 bases at J, leaving 3 bases unmatched. This CDR3 spans 13 amino acids. Germline values: CDR1 MNHNS, CDR2 SASEGT. Sequencing was done on a sample of CD4+ T cells from blood buffy coats. The chain combines TRBV6-1 with TRBJ2-1; 7 bases agree with TRBD1. This TCR was sampled from a human donor in good health. CDR3 sequence reads: CASRQTGYNEQFF. The DNA of the CDR3 is TGTGCCAGCAGGCAGACAGGGTACAATGAGCAGTTCTTC.